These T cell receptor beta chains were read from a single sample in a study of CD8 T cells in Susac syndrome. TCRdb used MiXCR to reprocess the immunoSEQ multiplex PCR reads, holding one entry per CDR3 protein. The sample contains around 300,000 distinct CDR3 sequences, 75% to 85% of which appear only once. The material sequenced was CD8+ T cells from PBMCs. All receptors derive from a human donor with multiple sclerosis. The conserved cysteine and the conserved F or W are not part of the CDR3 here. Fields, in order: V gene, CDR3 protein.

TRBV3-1,ASSQDGFTDTQY
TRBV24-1,ATSDLPRTSGRAEQF
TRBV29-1,SVDTSATHNGPNYNEQF
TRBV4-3,ASSQDRAPGVAGANEQF
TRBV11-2,ANPTTGTREDEQL
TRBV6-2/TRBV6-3,ASSYYGLAEGTGELF
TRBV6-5,ASSYSEIGSTDTQY
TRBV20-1,SATHRDPRPPLH
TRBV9,ASSQQDSEKRNYGYT
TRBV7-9,ASSSAPGRAE
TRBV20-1,SARELYQETQY
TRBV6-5,ASSYSGASTTYEQY
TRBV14,ASSQRQRERSDTQY
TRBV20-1,SDLAGEYNEQF